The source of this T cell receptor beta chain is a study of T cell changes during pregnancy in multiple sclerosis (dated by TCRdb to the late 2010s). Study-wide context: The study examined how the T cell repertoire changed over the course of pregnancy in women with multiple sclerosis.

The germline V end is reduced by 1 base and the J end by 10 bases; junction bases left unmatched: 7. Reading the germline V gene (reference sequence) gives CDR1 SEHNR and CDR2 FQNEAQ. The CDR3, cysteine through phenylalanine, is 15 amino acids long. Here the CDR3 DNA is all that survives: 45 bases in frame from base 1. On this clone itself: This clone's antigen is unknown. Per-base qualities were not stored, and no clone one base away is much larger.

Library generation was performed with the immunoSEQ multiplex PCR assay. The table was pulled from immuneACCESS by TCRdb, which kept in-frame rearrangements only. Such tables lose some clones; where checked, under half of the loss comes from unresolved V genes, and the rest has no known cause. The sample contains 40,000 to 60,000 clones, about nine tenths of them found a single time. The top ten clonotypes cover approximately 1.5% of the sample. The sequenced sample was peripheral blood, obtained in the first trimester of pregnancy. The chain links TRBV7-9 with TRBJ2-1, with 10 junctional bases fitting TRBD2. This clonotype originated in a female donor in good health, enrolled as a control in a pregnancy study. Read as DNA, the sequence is TGTGCCAGCAGCTTAGAGGCTAGCGGGAGAAGCGAGCAGTTCTTC. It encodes CASSLEASGRSEQFF.